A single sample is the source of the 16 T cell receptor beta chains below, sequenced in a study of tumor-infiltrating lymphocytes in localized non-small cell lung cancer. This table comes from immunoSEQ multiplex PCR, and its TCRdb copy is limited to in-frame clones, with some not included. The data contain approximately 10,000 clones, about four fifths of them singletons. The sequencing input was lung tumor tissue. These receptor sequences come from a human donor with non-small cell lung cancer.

CDR3 sequence reads: CASAGDRLYEQYF. In DNA form, the CDR3 reads TGTGCCAGCGCTGGAGACAGACTCTACGAGCAGTACTTC. The V gene is TRBV6-5, the J gene TRBJ2-7; weak D call: TRBD1 (5 bases). Germline V gene lookup returns CDR1 MNHEY and CDR2 SVGAGI. V was trimmed by 8 bases and J by 3 bases, leaving 14 bases between them. CDR3 length equals 13 residues.

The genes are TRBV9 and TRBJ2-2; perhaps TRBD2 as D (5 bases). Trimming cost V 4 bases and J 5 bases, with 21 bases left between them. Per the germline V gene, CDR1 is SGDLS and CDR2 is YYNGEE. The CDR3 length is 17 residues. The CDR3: CASSQVDPKPGTGELFF. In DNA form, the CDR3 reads TGTGCCAGCAGCCAAGTAGACCCAAAACCGGGGACCGGGGAGCTGTTTTTT.

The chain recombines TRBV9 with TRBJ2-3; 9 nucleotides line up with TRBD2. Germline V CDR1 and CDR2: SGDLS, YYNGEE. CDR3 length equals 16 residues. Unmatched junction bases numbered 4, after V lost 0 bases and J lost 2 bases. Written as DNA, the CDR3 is TGTGCCAGCAGCGTAGCGGCGGGAGGGCCCACAGATACGCAGTATTTT. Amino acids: CASSVAAGGPTDTQYF.

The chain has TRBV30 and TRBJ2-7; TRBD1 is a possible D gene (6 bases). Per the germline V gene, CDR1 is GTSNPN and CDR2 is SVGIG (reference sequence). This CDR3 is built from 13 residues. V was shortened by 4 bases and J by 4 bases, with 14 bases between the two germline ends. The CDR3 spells CAWNKDSSYEQYF. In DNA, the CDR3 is TGTGCCTGGAATAAGGACAGTTCGTACGAGCAGTACTTC. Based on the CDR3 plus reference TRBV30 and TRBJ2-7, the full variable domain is SQTIHQWPATLVQPVGSPLSLECTVEGTSNPNLYWYRQAAGRGLQLLFYSVGIGQISSEVPQNLSASRPQDRQFILSSKKLLLSDSGFYLCAWNKDSSYEQYFGPGTRLTVT.

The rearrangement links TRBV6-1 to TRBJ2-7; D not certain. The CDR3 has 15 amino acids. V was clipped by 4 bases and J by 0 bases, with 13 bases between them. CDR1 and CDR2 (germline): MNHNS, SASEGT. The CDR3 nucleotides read TGTGCCAGCAGTGCGGTTGGAATGGGCTCCTACGAGCAGTACTTC. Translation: CASSAVGMGSYEQYF.

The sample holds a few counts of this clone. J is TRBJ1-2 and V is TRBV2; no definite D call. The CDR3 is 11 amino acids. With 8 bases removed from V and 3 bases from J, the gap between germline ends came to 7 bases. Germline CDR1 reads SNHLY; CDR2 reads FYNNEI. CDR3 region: CASRQHYGYTF. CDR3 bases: TGTGCCAGCCGACAACACTATGGCTACACCTTC.

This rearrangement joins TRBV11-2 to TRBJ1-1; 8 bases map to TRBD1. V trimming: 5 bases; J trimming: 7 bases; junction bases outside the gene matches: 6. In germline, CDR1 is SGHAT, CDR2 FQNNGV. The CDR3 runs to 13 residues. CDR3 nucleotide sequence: TGTGCCAGCAGCCCGACAGGGGATGGTGAAGCTTTCTTT. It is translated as CASSPTGDGEAFF.

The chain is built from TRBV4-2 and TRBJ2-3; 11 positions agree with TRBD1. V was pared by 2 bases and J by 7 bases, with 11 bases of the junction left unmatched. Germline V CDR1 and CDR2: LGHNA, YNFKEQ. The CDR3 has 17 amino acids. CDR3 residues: CASSQQPGTGGRNTQYF. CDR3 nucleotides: TGTGCCAGCAGCCAACAGCCCGGGACAGGGGGACGCAATACGCAGTATTTT.

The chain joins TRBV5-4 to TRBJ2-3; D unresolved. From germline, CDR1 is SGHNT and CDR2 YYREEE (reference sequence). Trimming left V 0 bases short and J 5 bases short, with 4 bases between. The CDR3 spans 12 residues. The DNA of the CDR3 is TGTGCCAGCAGCTTGGGCGGAGATACGCAGTATTTT. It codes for CASSLGGDTQYF.

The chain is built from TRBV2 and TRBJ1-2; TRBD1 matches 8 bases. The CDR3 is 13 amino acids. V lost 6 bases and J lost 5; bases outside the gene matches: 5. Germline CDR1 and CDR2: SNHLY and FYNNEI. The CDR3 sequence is CASRADREYGYTF. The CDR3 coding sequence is TGTGCCAGCAGAGCGGACAGGGAATATGGCTACACCTTC.

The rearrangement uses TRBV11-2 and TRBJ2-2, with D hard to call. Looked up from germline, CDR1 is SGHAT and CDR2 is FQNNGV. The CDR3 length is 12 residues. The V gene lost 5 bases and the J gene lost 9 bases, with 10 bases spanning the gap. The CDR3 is CASSARPRELFF. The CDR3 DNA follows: TGTGCCAGCAGCGCCAGACCCCGGGAGCTGTTTTTT.

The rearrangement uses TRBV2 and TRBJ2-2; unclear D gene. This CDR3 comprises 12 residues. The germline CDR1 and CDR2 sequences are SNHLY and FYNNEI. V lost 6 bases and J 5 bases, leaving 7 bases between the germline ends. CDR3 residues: CASRTETGELFF. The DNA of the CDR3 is TGTGCCAGCAGGACTGAAACCGGGGAGCTGTTTTTT.

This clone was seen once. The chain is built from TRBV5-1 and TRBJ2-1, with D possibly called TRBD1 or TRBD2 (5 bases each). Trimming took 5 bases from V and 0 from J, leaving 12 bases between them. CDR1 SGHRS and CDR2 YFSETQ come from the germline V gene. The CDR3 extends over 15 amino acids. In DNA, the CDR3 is TGCGCCAGCAGGGCCGGGGCAGGCTCCTACAATGAGCAGTTCTTC. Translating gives CASRAGAGSYNEQFF.

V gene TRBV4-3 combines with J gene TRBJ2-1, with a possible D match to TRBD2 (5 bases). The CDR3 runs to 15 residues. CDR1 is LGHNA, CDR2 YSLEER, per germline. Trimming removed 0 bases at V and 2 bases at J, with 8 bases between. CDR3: CASSQDKGAYNEQFF. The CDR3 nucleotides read TGCGCCAGCAGCCAAGACAAGGGAGCCTACAATGAGCAGTTCTTC.

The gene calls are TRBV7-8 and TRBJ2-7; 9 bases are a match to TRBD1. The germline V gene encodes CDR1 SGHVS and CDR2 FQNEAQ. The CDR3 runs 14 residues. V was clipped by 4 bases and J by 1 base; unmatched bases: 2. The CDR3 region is CASSWGQGSYEQYF. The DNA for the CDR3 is TGTGCCAGCAGCTGGGGACAGGGTTCCTACGAGCAGTACTTC.

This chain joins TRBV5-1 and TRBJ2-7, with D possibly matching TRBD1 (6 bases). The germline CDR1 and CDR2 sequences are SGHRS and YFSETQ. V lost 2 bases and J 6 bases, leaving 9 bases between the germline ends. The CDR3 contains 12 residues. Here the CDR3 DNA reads TGCGCCAGCAGCTTACAGGGATTCGAGCAGTACTTC. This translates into CASSLQGFEQYF.